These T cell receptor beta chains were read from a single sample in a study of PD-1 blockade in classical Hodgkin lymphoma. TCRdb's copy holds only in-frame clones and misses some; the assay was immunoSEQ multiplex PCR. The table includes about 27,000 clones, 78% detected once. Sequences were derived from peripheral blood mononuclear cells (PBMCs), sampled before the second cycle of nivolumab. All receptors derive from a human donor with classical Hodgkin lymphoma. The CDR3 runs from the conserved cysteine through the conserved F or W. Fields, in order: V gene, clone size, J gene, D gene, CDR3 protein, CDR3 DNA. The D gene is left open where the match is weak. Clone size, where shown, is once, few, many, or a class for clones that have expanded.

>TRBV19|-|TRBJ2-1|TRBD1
CASRWTGGSYNEQFF
TGTGCCAGTAGGTGGACAGGAGGCTCCTACAATGAGCAGTTCTTC
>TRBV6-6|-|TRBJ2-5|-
CASSYGELGTQYF
TGTGCCAGCAGTTACGGGGAACTCGGGACCCAGTACTTC
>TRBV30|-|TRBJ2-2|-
CAWTRLGASAGELFF
TGTGCCTGGACGAGGTTGGGGGCGTCAGCCGGGGAGCTGTTTTTT
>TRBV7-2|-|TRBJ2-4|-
CASSLGRQGGHIQYF
TGTGCCAGCAGCTTGGGAAGGCAGGGGGGACACATTCAGTACTTC
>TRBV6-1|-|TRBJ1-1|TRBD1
CASSRTGLNTEAFF
TGTGCCAGCAGTCGGACAGGATTGAACACTGAAGCTTTCTTT
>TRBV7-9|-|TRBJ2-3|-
CASSQQGRTDTQYF
TGTGCCAGCAGCCAGCAGGGGCGCACAGATACGCAGTATTTT
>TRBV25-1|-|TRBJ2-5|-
CASSVSRAEETQYF
TGTGCCAGCAGTGTATCAAGGGCTGAAGAGACCCAGTACTTC
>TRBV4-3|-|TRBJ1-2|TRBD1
CASSQQPGGPYGYTF
TGCGCCAGCAGCCAACAACCAGGGGGCCCCTATGGCTACACCTTC
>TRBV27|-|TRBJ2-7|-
CASSFGAGGTYEQYF
TGTGCCAGCAGTTTTGGGGCAGGGGGGACCTACGAGCAGTACTTC
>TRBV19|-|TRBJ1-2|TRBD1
CASTRTGGGIYGYTF
TGTGCCAGTACCCGGACAGGGGGCGGTATCTATGGCTACACCTTC
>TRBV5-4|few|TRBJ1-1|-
CASSLVFDVAEAFF
TGTGCCAGCAGCTTGGTCTTTGATGTGGCTGAAGCTTTCTTT
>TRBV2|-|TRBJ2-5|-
CASSERTYQETQYF
TGTGCCAGCAGTGAGAGGACGTACCAAGAGACCCAGTACTTC
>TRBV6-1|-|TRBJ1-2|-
CASSEDGGARGYTF
TGTGCCAGCAGTGAAGATGGGGGGGCGCGGGGCTACACCTTC
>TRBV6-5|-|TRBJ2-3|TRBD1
CASRMGQGILDTQYF
TGTGCCAGCAGAATGGGACAGGGGATTTTAGATACGCAGTATTTT
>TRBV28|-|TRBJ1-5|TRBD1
CAILGQGENQPQHF
TGTGCCATCCTGGGACAGGGGGAAAATCAGCCCCAGCATTTT
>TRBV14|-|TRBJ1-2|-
CASSQAGVRQKLYAGYTF
TGTGCCAGCAGCCAAGCGGGGGTCCGACAGAAATTATACGCTGGCTACACCTTC
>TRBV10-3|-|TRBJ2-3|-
CAISESLDTQYF
TGTGCCATCAGTGAGAGCCTCGATACGCAGTATTTT
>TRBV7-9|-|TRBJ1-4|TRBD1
CASSSTGEGEKLFF
TGTGCCAGCAGCTCAACAGGGGAGGGTGAAAAACTGTTTTTT
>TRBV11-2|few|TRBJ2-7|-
CASSSLSGTSWYEQYF
TGTGCCAGCAGCTCCCTATCCGGGACCTCCTGGTACGAGCAGTACTTC
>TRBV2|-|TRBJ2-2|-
CASSGWTADTGELFF
TGTGCCAGCAGTGGGTGGACCGCAGACACCGGGGAGCTGTTTTTT
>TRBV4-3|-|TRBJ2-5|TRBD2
CASSQGAPGVAGGRQETQYF
TGCGCCAGCAGCCAAGGGGCCCCCGGAGTAGCGGGGGGCCGGCAAGAGACCCAGTACTTC
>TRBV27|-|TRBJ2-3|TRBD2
CASSLGSGGWWDTQYF
TGTGCCAGCAGTTTAGGTAGCGGGGGATGGTGGGATACGCAGTATTTT
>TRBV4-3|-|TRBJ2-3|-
CASSQTRTGESTDTQYF
TGCGCCAGCAGCCAAACCCGCACGGGGGAGTCCACAGATACGCAGTATTTT
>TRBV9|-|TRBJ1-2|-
CASSPVTGGDYGYTF
TGTGCCAGCAGCCCCGTTACGGGTGGGGACTATGGCTACACCTTC
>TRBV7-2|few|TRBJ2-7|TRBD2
CASSLEGTSPYEQYF
TGTGCCAGCAGCTTAGAAGGGACTAGCCCTTACGAGCAGTACTTC
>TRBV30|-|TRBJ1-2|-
CAWNQQGFYGYTF
TGTGCCTGGAACCAACAGGGATTCTATGGCTACACCTTC
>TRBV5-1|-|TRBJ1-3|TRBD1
CASKGTGRDTIYF
TGCGCCAGCAAGGGGACAGGGCGTGACACCATATATTTT
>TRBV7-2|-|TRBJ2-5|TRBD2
CASSFNSGVQETQYF
TGTGCCAGCAGCTTTAATAGCGGGGTACAAGAGACCCAGTACTTC
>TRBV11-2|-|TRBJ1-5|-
CASSLHQGNQPQHF
TGTGCCAGCAGCTTACATCAGGGCAATCAGCCCCAGCATTTT
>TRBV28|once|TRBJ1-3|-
CASTEAGSGNTIYF
TGTGCCAGCACCGAAGCGGGCTCTGGAAACACCATATATTTT
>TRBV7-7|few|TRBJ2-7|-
CASSLFCGEDREPSYEQYF
TGTGCCAGCAGCTTATTCTGTGGGGAGGATCGGGAACCCTCCTACGAGCAGTACTTC
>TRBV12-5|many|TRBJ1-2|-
CASGHLAAGGGYTF
TGTGCTAGTGGCCACCTGGCGGCGGGGGGTGGCTACACCTTC
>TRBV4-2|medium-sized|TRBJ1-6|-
CASSQLGPYNSPLHF
TGTGCCAGCAGCCAATTGGGACCCTATAATTCACCCCTCCACTTT
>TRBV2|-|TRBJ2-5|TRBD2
CASNRDYQETQYF
TGTGCCAGCAACCGGGACTATCAAGAGACCCAGTACTTC
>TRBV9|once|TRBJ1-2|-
CASSLRWDGHNYGYTF
TGTGCCAGCAGCCTACGGTGGGACGGACATAACTATGGCTACACCTTC
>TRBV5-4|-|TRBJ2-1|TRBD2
CASSFLAGVDEQFF
TGTGCCAGCAGCTTTCTAGCGGGGGTGGATGAGCAGTTCTTC
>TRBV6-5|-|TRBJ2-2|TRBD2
CASSQTLAGSGELFF
TGTGCCAGCAGTCAGACCCTAGCGGGGTCCGGGGAGCTGTTTTTT